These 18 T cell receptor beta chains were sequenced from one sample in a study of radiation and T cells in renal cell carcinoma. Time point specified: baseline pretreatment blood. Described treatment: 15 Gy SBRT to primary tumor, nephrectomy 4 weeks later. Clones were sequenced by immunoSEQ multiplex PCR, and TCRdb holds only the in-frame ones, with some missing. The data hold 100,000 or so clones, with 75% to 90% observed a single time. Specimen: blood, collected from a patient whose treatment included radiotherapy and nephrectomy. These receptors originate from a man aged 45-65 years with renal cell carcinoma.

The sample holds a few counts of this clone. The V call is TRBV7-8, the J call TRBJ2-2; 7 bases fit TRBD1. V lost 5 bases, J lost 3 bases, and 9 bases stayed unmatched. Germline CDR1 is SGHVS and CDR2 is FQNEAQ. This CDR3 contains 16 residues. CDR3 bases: TGTGCCAGCAGCCCATTGGACAGGCCGTACACCGGGGAGCTGTTTTTT. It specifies CASSPLDRPYTGELFF.

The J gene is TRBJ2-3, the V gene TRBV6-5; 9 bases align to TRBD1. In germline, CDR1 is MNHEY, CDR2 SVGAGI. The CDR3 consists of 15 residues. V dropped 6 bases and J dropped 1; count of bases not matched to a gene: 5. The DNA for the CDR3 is TGTGCCAGCAGAACAGGGGGCATCGGCACAGATACGCAGTATTTT. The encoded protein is CASRTGGIGTDTQYF.

In DNA, the CDR3 is TGTGCCAGCAGTGAAAGGGGTAGCTCCTATAATTCACCCCTCCACTTT. Its protein product is CASSERGSSYNSPLHF. J is TRBJ1-6 and V is TRBV2; a possible D gene is TRBD1 (5 bases). The CDR3 is 16 amino acids. Germline values: CDR1 SNHLY, CDR2 FYNNEI. V lost 2 bases and J 0 bases, leaving 8 bases between the germline ends.

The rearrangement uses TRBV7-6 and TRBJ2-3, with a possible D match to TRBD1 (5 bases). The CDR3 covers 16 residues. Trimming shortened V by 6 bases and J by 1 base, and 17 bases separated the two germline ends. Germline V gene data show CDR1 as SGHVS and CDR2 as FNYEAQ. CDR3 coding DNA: TGTGCCAGCAGTCGAGCTTACAGACAGCGCACAGATACGCAGTATTTT. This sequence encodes CASSRAYRQRTDTQYF. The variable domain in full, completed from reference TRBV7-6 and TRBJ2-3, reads GAGVSQSPRYKVTKRGQDVALRCDPISGHVSLYWYRQALGQGPEFLTYFNYEAQQDKSGLPNDRFSAERPEGSISTLTIQRTEQRDSAMYRCASSRAYRQRTDTQYFGPGTRLTVL.

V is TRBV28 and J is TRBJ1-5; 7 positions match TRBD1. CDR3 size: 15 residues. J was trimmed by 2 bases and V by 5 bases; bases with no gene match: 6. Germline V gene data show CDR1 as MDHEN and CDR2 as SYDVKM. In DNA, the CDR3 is TGTGCCAGCAGTACTGACAGGGCTGGCAATCAGCCCCAGCATTTT. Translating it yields CASSTDRAGNQPQHF.

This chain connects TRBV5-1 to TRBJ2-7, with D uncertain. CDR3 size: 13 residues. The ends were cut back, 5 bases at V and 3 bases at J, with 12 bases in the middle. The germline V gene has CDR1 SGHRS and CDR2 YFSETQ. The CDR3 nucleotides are TGCGCCAGCAGACTCACAGCTAACTACGAGCAGTACTTC. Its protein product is CASRLTANYEQYF. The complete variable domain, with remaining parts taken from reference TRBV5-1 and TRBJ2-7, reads KAGVTQTPRYLIKTRGQQVTLSCSPISGHRSVSWYQQTPGQGLQFLFEYFSETQRNKGNFPGRFSGRQFSNSRSEMNVSTLELGDSALYLCASRLTANYEQYFGPGTRLTVT.

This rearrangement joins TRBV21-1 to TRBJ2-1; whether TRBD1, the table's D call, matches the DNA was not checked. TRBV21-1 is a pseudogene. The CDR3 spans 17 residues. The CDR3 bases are TGTGCCAGCAGCAAAGTCGCCATGACGACAGAGAACAATGAGCAGTTCTTC. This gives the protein CASSKVAMTTENNEQFF.

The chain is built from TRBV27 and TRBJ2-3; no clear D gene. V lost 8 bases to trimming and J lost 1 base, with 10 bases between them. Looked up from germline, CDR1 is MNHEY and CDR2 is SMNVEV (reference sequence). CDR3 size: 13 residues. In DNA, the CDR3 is TGTGCCAGCGGGCGTCCTGGCACAGATACGCAGTATTTT. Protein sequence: CASGRPGTDTQYF.

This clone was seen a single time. The CDR3 loop is CASSPGGRLNTGELFF. The CDR3 bases are TGTGCCAGCTCACCGGGCGGCAGGTTAAACACCGGGGAGCTGTTTTTT. This chain uses TRBV18 with TRBJ2-2; no reliable D call. Trimming removed 3 bases at V and 2 bases at J, with 13 bases between. The CDR3 has 16 amino acids. Germline CDR1 and CDR2: KGHSH and LQKENI.

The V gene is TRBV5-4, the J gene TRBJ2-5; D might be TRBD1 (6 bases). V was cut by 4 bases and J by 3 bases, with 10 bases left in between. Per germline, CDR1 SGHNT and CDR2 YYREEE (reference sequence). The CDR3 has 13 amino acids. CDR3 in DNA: TGTGCCAGCAGCATTACAGGGAAAGAGACCCAGTACTTC. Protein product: CASSITGKETQYF.

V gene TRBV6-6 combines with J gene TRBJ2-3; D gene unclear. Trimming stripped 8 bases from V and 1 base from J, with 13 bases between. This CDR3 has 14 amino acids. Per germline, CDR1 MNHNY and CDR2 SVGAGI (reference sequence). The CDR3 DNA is TGTGCCAGCGCCTCGGATGCCGGCACAGATACGCAGTATTTT. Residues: CASASDAGTDTQYF.

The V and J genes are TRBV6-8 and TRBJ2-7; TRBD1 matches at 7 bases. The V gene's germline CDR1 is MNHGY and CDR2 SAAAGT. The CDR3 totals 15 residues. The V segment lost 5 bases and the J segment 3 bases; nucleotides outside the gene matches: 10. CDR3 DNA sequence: TGTGCCAGCAGTCGCGAAGACAGGGTAGGCTACGAGCAGTACTTC. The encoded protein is CASSREDRVGYEQYF.

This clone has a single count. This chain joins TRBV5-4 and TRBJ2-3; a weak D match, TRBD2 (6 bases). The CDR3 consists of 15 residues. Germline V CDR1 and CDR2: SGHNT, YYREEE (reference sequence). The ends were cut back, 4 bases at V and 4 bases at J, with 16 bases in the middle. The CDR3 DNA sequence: TGTGCCAGCAGCCCCTCGCGGGGCGGGGCAGATACGCAGTATTTT. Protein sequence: CASSPSRGGADTQYF.

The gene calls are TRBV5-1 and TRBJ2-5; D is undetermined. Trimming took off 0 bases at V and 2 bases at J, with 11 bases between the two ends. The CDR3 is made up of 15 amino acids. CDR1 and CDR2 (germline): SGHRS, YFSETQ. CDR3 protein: CASSLARLLQETQYF. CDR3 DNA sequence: TGCGCCAGCAGCTTGGCGAGGCTTCTACAAGAGACCCAGTACTTC.

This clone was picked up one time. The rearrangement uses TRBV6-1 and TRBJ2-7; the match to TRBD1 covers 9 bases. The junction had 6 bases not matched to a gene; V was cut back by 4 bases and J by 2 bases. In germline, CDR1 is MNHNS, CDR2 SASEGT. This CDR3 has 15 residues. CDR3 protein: CASSARTGVTYEQYF. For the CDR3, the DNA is TGTGCCAGCAGTGCCAGGACAGGGGTGACCTACGAGCAGTACTTC.

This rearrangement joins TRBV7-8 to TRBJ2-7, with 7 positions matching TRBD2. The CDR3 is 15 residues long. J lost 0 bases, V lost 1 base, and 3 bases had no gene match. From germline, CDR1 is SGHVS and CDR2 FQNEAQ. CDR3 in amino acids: CASSLVGGGSYEQYF. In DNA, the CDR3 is TGTGCCAGCAGCTTAGTGGGCGGGGGCTCCTACGAGCAGTACTTC.

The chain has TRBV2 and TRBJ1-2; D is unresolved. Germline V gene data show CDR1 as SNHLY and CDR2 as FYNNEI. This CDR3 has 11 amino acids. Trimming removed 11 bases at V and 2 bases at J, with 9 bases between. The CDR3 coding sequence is TGTGCCCCTTCGGGGAACTATGGCTACACCTTC. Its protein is CAPSGNYGYTF.

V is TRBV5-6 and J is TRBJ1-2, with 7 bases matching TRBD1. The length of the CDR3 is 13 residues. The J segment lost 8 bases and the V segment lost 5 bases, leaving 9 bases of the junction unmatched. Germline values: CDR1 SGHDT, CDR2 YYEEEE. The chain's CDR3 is CASRGDRKEGYTF. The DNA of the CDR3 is TGTGCCAGCAGGGGGGACAGAAAAGAAGGCTACACCTTC.